The 9 T cell receptor beta chains below were found in one sample sequenced in a study of T cell responses to AZD1222 COVID-19 vaccine. Sequenced by immunoSEQ multiplex PCR; TCRdb stores in-frame clones only, minus some. The data show about 170,000 clones, 80% to 95% seen once. The specimen was peripheral blood, collected on day 0 of AZD1222 vaccination. These receptors came from an adult in good health.

The V call is TRBV11-2, the J call TRBJ1-1; possibly TRBD1 for D (5 bases). Trimming removed 7 bases at V and 4 bases at J, with 16 bases between. The CDR3 runs 14 residues. CDR1 and CDR2 (germline): SGHAT, FQNNGV. The CDR3 protein is CASILGGYGTEAFF. Here the CDR3 DNA reads TGTGCCAGCATCCTGGGGGGTTATGGCACTGAAGCTTTCTTT.

The CDR3 protein is CASSRAQGWDQETQYF. The CDR3 DNA follows: TGTGCCAGCAGCCGTGCCCAGGGCTGGGACCAAGAGACCCAGTACTTC. The chain carries TRBV11-3 and TRBJ2-5; D perhaps matches TRBD1 (5 bases). V lost 5 bases and J 0 bases, leaving 16 bases between the germline ends. The CDR3 sequence is 16 residues long. Per germline, CDR1 SGHNT and CDR2 YENEEA.

This chain uses TRBV19 with TRBJ1-1; perhaps TRBD1 as D (5 bases). The CDR3 spans 13 residues. Between the trimmed V and J ends, which lost 1 base and 6 bases, there was a span of 9 bases. Germline loops: CDR1 LNHDA, CDR2 SQIVND (reference sequence). Here the CDR3 DNA reads TGTGCCAGTAGTATAGCAGGGACCCCTGAAGCTTTCTTT. Translating it yields CASSIAGTPEAFF.

This chain links TRBV18 with TRBJ2-3; D is possibly TRBD2 (6 bases). V lost 0 bases, J lost 0 bases, and 13 bases lay in between. CDR1 and CDR2 from the germline V gene are KGHSH and LQKENI. This CDR3 has 17 residues. For the CDR3, the DNA is TGTGCCAGCTCACCACCGGGGAGAGGGACTAGCACAGATACGCAGTATTTT. The encoded protein is CASSPPGRGTSTDTQYF.

The chain combines TRBV5-4 with TRBJ2-1; TRBD2 matches at 15 bases. V was clipped by 4 bases and J by 9 bases; unmatched bases: 5. Germline lookup yields CDR1 SGHNT and CDR2 YYREEE (reference sequence). The CDR3 runs to 15 residues. The CDR3 nucleotides read TGTGCCAGCAGCGGGGGACTAGCGGGAGGTACTGAGCAGTTCTTC. This codes for CASSGGLAGGTEQFF.

The chain carries TRBV19 and TRBJ1-4; D unresolved. Trimming cost V 4 bases and J 2 bases, with 11 bases left between them. Germline CDR1 is LNHDA and CDR2 is SQIVND (reference sequence). CDR3 length: 15 amino acids. The CDR3 loop reads CASSTGPATNEKLFF. The CDR3 DNA reads as TGTGCCAGTAGTACCGGACCGGCCACTAATGAAAAACTGTTTTTT.

The rearrangement uses TRBV4-1 and TRBJ1-1; D is ambiguous. V was pared by 6 bases and J by 0 bases, with 29 bases between. The CDR3 extends over 20 amino acids. Germline V gene sequence: CDR1 MGHRA, CDR2 YSYEKL. CDR3 residues: CASRRTISELSTSLNTEAFF. Written as DNA, the CDR3 is TGCGCCAGCAGGAGAACGATCAGTGAGTTAAGCACTTCTTTGAACACTGAAGCTTTCTTT.

This chain links TRBV24-1 with TRBJ2-1, with 12 bases matching TRBD2. CDR3 length: 16 amino acids. Per germline, CDR1 KGHDR and CDR2 SFDVKD. V shed 4 bases, J shed 15 bases, and the junction held 15 bases outside the gene matches. Here the CDR3 DNA reads TGTGCCACCAGTGAATACGGACTAGCGGGAAAAGTTTATTTGTTCTTC. It encodes CATSEYGLAGKVYLFF.

This rearrangement joins TRBV11-2 to TRBJ2-1; a weak D match, TRBD1 (6 bases). The germline V gene encodes CDR1 SGHAT and CDR2 FQNNGV. The CDR3 contains 15 residues. V lost 6 bases, J lost 0 bases, and 12 bases lay in between. The CDR3 sequence is CASRRQVSSYNEQFF. Here the CDR3 DNA reads TGTGCCAGCAGAAGACAGGTGAGCTCCTACAATGAGCAGTTCTTC.